This T cell receptor (beta chain) was sequenced for a study of T cell responses to AZD1222 COVID-19 vaccine. The overall study: Investigators merged groups given second doses at roughly 4 or roughly 12 weeks.

A remark on this clone: Its target is not known.

Study observations and caveats: Dominant CD4 TCR responses targeted spike regions 160-218 and 743-854. In all cases, repertoires were sampled only after the peak T cell response.

Only in-frame clones appear in the TCRdb table, and some are missing; sequencing was by immunoSEQ multiplex PCR. There are roughly 120,000 clones in the sample; 70% to 90% occur only once, and 1.5% to 2% lies in the top ten. This CDR3 contains 14 residues. Germline loops: CDR1 SGDLS, CDR2 YYNGEE. V trimming: 3 bases; J trimming: 7 bases; junction bases outside the gene matches: 5. The sequence derives from an adult in good health. V usage is TRBV9 and J usage is TRBJ1-4; the match to TRBD1 covers 8 bases. The sample here was peripheral blood, taken on day 0 of AZD1222 vaccination. Written as DNA, the CDR3 is TGTGCCAGCAGCGCGTGGGACAGGCCTGAAAAACTGTTTTTT. It codes for CASSAWDRPEKLFF.